These 29 T cell receptor beta chains were all obtained from the same sample, sequenced in a study of immune characterization of retroperitoneal liposarcoma. TCRdb re-derived calls from the PCR reads in MiXCR, one entry per CDR3 protein. The sample contains 2,000 to 3,000 distinct CDR3 sequences, around 25% of which appear only once. The sequenced material came from tumor tissue. The receptors were sampled from a male donor with retroperitoneal liposarcoma.

This clonotype is medium-sized (0.01 to 0.1%) within its sample. The chain carries TRBV7-3 and TRBJ2-1, with no clear D. CDR3 length: 15 amino acids. The germline V and J ends were trimmed by 2 bases and 5 bases, with 13 bases remaining between them. Germline V gene sequence: CDR1 SGHTA, CDR2 FQGTGA. The CDR3 DNA reads TGTGCCAGCAGCTTACTTGGACCCTCGAACAATGAGCAGTTCTTC. It translates to CASSLLGPSNNEQFF.

The genes are TRBV12-3 or TRBV12-4 and TRBJ2-1, with TRBD2 identical over 9 bases. The end of the DNA aligns better with TRBJ2-7, so the J call may be wrong. The CDR3 runs to 14 residues. Here the CDR3 reads CASSSSGTSYEQYF. CDR3 in DNA: TGTGCCAGCAGTTCTAGCGGGACCTCCTACGAGCAGTACTTC.

By sample fraction, this clonotype is medium-sized. This CDR3 is CASSARNNNNEQFF. CDR3 coding DNA: TGTGCCAGCAGCGCGCGGAACAATAACAATGAGCAGTTCTTC. The V and J genes are TRBV27 and TRBJ2-1, with no clear D. This CDR3 contains 14 residues. V was cut by 6 bases and J by 5 bases, with 14 bases left in between. The V gene's germline CDR1 is MNHEY and CDR2 SMNVEV (reference sequence).

By share of the sample, this clonotype is medium-sized (0.01 to 0.1%). The V gene is TRBV7-2, the J gene TRBJ2-4, with TRBD2 matching 10 bases. The end of the DNA aligns better with TRBJ2-7, so the J call may be wrong. The CDR3 runs to 18 residues. Germline lookup yields CDR1 SGHTA and CDR2 FQGNSA. This CDR3 is CASSLASSGSSYSYEQYF. The CDR3 DNA sequence: TGTGCCAGCAGCTTAGCTTCTAGCGGGAGTTCCTACTCCTACGAGCAGTACTTC.

This clonotype was seen ten or more times. A much larger clonotype is one base distant, so this may be a read error. The V call is TRBV6-1, the J call TRBJ2-1; 8 bases map to TRBD2. The J call may be incorrect, as the DNA end agrees better with TRBJ2-7. The CDR3 loop spans 16 amino acids. In germline, CDR1 is MNHNS, CDR2 SASEGT. CDR3 sequence (DNA): TGTGCCAGCAGCGAAAGGGGCGGGGGGAGCTCCTACGAGCAGTACTTC. Protein sequence: CASSERGGGSSYEQYF.

This clonotype ranks as medium-sized. This chain connects TRBV12-3 or TRBV12-4 to TRBJ2-1; D not resolved. The germline V and J ends were trimmed by 0 bases and 10 bases, with 10 bases remaining between them. This CDR3 contains 13 residues. The CDR3 sequence: CASSLANPGEQFF. The CDR3 coding sequence is TGTGCCAGCAGTTTAGCCAATCCAGGCGAGCAGTTCTTC.

The table lists this clonotype with many counts. The chain joins TRBV27 to TRBJ2-1; D tentatively reads TRBD1 or TRBD2 (5 bases each). The J call may be in error: the DNA end matches TRBJ2-7 better. Germline CDR1 is MNHEY and CDR2 is SMNVEV (reference sequence). The CDR3 runs 16 residues. CDR3 loop: CASSSPRGRSYNEQYF. CDR3 DNA sequence: TGTGCCAGCAGTAGCCCGAGGGGACGCTCCTACAATGAGCAGTACTTC.

By sample share, this clonotype is medium-sized. The chain recombines TRBV7-2 with TRBJ2-1; 9 bases match TRBD1. The J call may not be correct, given that the DNA end is closer to TRBJ2-7. CDR3 length equals 15 residues. Germline V gene lookup returns CDR1 SGHTA and CDR2 FQGNSA. CDR3 in amino acids: CASSSPGTGSGEQYF. DNA of the CDR3: TGTGCCAGCAGCTCTCCCGGGACAGGGTCAGGCGAGCAGTACTTC.

This clonotype was picked up many times. The chain carries TRBV27 and TRBJ1-2; TRBD1 is a possible D gene (5 bases). The germline gives CDR1 MNHEY, CDR2 SMNVEV (reference sequence). The CDR3 sequence is 11 residues long. Between the trimmed V and J ends, which lost 10 bases and 4 bases, there was a span of 10 bases. CDR3 in amino acids: CATLGVYGYTF. CDR3 sequence (DNA): TGTGCCACCTTAGGGGTCTATGGCTACACCTTC.

By proportion, this clonotype is medium-sized. CDR3 in DNA: TGTGCCAGCAGTTCCGTCGGACTAGCGGGGCTTTTCTATACGCAGTATTTT. Its protein product is CASSSVGLAGLFYTQYF. This chain connects TRBV12-3 or TRBV12-4 to TRBJ2-3, with TRBD2 matching over 12 bases. The CDR3 is 17 amino acids. The J segment lost 7 bases and the V segment lost 4 bases, leaving 12 bases of the junction unmatched.

By share of the sample, this clonotype is medium-sized (0.01 to 0.1%). This chain joins TRBV12-3 or TRBV12-4 and TRBJ2-1, with 13 bases identical to TRBD2. This CDR3 is 16 amino acids long. The junction had 11 bases not matched to a gene; V was cut back by 5 bases and J by 10 bases. Here the CDR3 DNA reads TGTGCCAGCAGTCCCACGACTAGCGGGAGGTTATACGAGCAGTTCTTC. Translation gives CASSPTTSGRLYEQFF.

This clonotype is termed medium-sized. This chain connects TRBV10-2 to TRBJ2-5; tentatively, D is TRBD2 (6 bases). Near its end, the DNA agrees better with TRBJ2-7, so the J call may be wrong. Germline V gene lookup returns CDR1 WSHSY and CDR2 SAAADI. The CDR3 has 17 residues. The CDR3 DNA is TGCGCCAGCAGCCTCACAAGCAGGGCGGCGGGGTGGGGCGAGCAGTACTTC. It is translated as CASSLTSRAAGWGEQYF.

The chain joins TRBV6-1 to TRBJ2-1, with 7 bases that match TRBD2. Germline V CDR1 and CDR2: MNHNS, SASEGT. The V segment lost 3 bases and the J segment 0 bases; nucleotides outside the gene matches: 8. The CDR3 runs 17 residues. CDR3 nucleotide sequence: TGTGCCAGCAGTGAGGTCCCCGGGGACTACTCCTACAATGAGCAGTTCTTC. This gives the protein CASSEVPGDYSYNEQFF.

This clonotype is deemed large. This sequence joins TRBV7-2 and TRBJ2-1, with 10 bases fitting TRBD2. Germline V gene lookup returns CDR1 SGHTA and CDR2 FQGNSA. The CDR3 runs 18 residues. V dropped 0 bases and J dropped 10; count of bases not matched to a gene: 15. The CDR3 DNA sequence: TGTGCCAGCAGCTTAGCTTCTAGCGGGAGTTCCTACTCCTACGAGCAGTTCTTC. This codes for CASSLASSGSSYSYEQFF.

Judged by abundance, this clonotype is medium-sized. The chain recombines TRBV7-2 with TRBJ2-1; the D gene is possibly TRBD2 (5 bases). V lost 4 bases and J 0 bases, leaving 10 bases between the germline ends. The CDR3 runs 15 residues. From germline, CDR1 is SGHTA and CDR2 FQGNSA. Written as DNA, the CDR3 is TGTGCCAGCAGCTCCGCTAGCAGCTCCTACAATGAGCAGTTCTTC. Its protein product is CASSSASSSYNEQFF.

In its sample, this clonotype was seen once. The chain combines TRBV6-6 with TRBJ2-1; D ambiguous. The germline V gene has CDR1 MNHNY and CDR2 SVGAGI (reference sequence). Trimming removed 2 bases from V and 5 bases from J, with 7 bases in between. The CDR3 is made up of 13 amino acids. CDR3 amino acids: CASSYGGDNEQFF. The CDR3 nucleotides read TGTGCCAGCAGTTACGGCGGAGACAATGAGCAGTTCTTC.

This clonotype is labeled large (0.1 to 1%). The rearrangement links TRBV6-1 to TRBJ2-3; D not certain. Germline V gene sequence: CDR1 MNHNS, CDR2 SASEGT. V lost 5 bases to trimming and J lost 2 bases, with 8 bases between them. The CDR3 contains 13 residues. CDR3 in amino acids: CASSSWYTDTQYF. In DNA form, the CDR3 reads TGTGCCAGCAGTTCCTGGTACACAGATACGCAGTATTTT.

By share of the sample, this clonotype is medium-sized. The rearrangement uses TRBV7-2 and TRBJ2-1, with 11 bases matching TRBD2. V shed 5 bases, J shed 0 bases, and the junction held 12 bases outside the gene matches. Germline assignment: CDR1 SGHTA and CDR2 FQGNSA. CDR3 size: 19 residues. The CDR3 region has the DNA TGTGCCAGCAGCAGCCCTACTAGCGGGGGTCTGAGCTCCTACAATGAGCAGTTCTTC. It specifies CASSSPTSGGLSSYNEQFF.

Within the sample, this clonotype is medium-sized. A read error may be the cause here, since a much bigger clone is one base away. The chain carries TRBV12-3 or TRBV12-4 and TRBJ2-5; 8 positions match TRBD2. The CDR3 covers 14 residues. V trimming: 7 bases; J trimming: 11 bases; junction bases outside the gene matches: 15. The CDR3 DNA follows: TGTGCCAGCACGGTAGCGGGGAGTAACAATGAGCAGTACTTC. Amino acid sequence: CASTVAGSNNEQYF.

By frequency in the sample, this clonotype is medium-sized. V usage is TRBV6-1 and J usage is TRBJ2-5; D not resolved. The J call could be wrong; TRBJ2-1 is a better fit for the DNA end. This CDR3 has 13 residues. The germline gives CDR1 MNHNS, CDR2 SASEGT. CDR3 protein: CASNPGVAYEQFF. The DNA of the CDR3 is TGTGCCAGCAATCCCGGCGTCGCCTACGAGCAGTTCTTC.

This clonotype has ten or more counts. The chain joins TRBV25-1 to TRBJ2-1; D remains unclear. Germline V gene data show CDR1 as MGHDK and CDR2 as SYGVNS. The CDR3 has 12 residues. Between the trimmed V and J ends, which lost 6 bases and 10 bases, there was a span of 13 bases. CDR3 protein: CASSTQAGEQFF. CDR3 DNA sequence: TGTGCCAGCAGCACACAAGCCGGCGAGCAGTTCTTC. Full variable domain (rest looked up from reference TRBV25-1 and TRBJ2-1): EADIYQTPRYLVIGTGKKITLECSQTMGHDKMYWYQQDPGMELHLIHYSYGVNSTEKGDLSSESTVSRIRTEHFPLTLESARPSHTSQYLCASSTQAGEQFFGPGTRLTVL.

This clonotype has a handful of counts. The chain has TRBV20-1 and TRBJ2-3; 8 nucleotides line up with TRBD1. The germline gives CDR1 DFQATT, CDR2 SNEGSKA (reference sequence). This CDR3 has 16 amino acids. Germline trimming cut 1 base from V and 0 bases from J; bases unmatched to any gene: 6. In DNA form, the CDR3 reads TGCAGTGCTAGAGGCGGGACAGGCTCTAGCACAGATACGCAGTATTTT. The encoded protein is CSARGGTGSSTDTQYF.

This clonotype was observed a handful of times. One junction end disagrees with the germline gene, perhaps due to a read error. This sequence joins TRBV6-6 and TRBJ2-1, with a tentative D call TRBD2 (5 bases). Germline assignment: CDR1 MNHNY and CDR2 SVGAGI (reference sequence). The CDR3 runs 15 residues. The CDR3 DNA follows: TGTGCCAGCAGGTACGAAGGGAGAGGGTACAATGTGCAGTTCTTC. It translates to CASRYEGRGYNVQFF.

V usage is TRBV6-1 and J usage is TRBJ1-4, with a weak D call TRBD1 (5 bases). Per the germline V gene, CDR1 is MNHNS and CDR2 is SASEGT. Trimming removed 3 bases from V and 4 bases from J, with 12 bases in between. The CDR3 consists of 15 residues. CDR3 in amino acids: CASSDSGTLNEKLFF. The CDR3, as DNA: TGTGCCAGCAGTGACTCAGGGACTCTTAATGAAAAACTGTTTTTT.

The V and J genes are TRBV12-3 or TRBV12-4 and TRBJ2-5, with D uncertain. Between the trimmed V and J ends, which lost 1 base and 5 bases, there was a span of 2 bases. This CDR3 contains 11 residues. CDR3 sequence (DNA): TGTGCCAGCAGTTTAGGGGAGACCCAGTACTTC. Protein product: CASSLGETQYF.

V and J are TRBV6-6 and TRBJ2-5, with 12 bases lining up with TRBD2. Losses at the gene ends were 2 bases for V and 11 bases for J; bases not matched to a gene: 12. Germline CDR1 MNHNY, CDR2 SVGAGI (reference sequence). The CDR3 extends over 16 amino acids. CDR3 sequence (DNA): TGTGCCAGCAGTTACAGTGGTCTAGCGGGAGGGGGGGAGCAGTACTTC. As protein: CASSYSGLAGGGEQYF.

J is TRBJ2-7 and V is TRBV7-9; D may be TRBD1 (6 bases). With the DNA end fitting TRBJ1-2 better, the J assignment may be wrong. The CDR3 covers 14 residues. Germline V CDR1 and CDR2: SEHNR, FQNEAQ (reference sequence). CDR3 residues: CASRPPGVGYGYTF. CDR3 nucleotide sequence: TGTGCCAGCAGACCTCCAGGGGTGGGCTATGGCTACACCTTC.

This clonotype rates as medium-sized (0.01 to 0.1%). The chain joins TRBV11-2 to TRBJ2-1; TRBD2 might be the D (6 bases). Trimming stripped 1 base from V and 3 bases from J, with 13 bases between. The CDR3 totals 16 residues. The germline CDR1 and CDR2 sequences are SGHAT and FQNNGV. Written as DNA, the CDR3 is TGTGCCAGCAGCTTAGCGGGGGTTAGCTACTACAATGAGCAGTTCTTC. This translates into CASSLAGVSYYNEQFF.

This rearrangement joins TRBV7-2 to TRBJ2-3, with 12 positions matching TRBD2. The CDR3 totals 16 residues. With 3 bases clipped from V and 4 bases from J, the junction kept 5 bases outside the gene matches. The V gene's germline CDR1 is SGHTA and CDR2 FQGNSA. The CDR3 reads CASSFGLAGSADTQYF. The CDR3 nucleotides read TGTGCCAGCAGCTTCGGACTAGCGGGGTCGGCAGATACGCAGTATTTT.